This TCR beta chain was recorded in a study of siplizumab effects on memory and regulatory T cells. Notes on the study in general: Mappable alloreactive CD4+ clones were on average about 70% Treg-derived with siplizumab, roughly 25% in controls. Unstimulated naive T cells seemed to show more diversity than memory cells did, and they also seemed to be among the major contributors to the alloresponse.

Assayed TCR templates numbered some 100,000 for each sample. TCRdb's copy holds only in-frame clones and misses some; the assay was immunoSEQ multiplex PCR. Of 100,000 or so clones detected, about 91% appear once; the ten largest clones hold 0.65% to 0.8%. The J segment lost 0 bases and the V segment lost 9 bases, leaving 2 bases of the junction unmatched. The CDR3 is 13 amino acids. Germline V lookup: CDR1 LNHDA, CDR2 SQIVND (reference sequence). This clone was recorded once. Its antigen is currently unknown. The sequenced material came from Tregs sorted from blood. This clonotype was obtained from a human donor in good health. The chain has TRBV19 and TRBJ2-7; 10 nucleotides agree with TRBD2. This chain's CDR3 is CASRLAGSYEQYF. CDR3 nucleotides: TGTGCCAGCCGACTAGCGGGCTCCTACGAGCAGTACTTC.